The 15 T cell receptor beta chains below come from one sample, sequenced in a study of early T cells in non-severe SARS-CoV-2 infection. In TCRdb, the 5' RACE reads were re-called with MiXCR into one record per CDR3 protein. The sample holds about 90,000 distinct CDR3 sequences; 13% to 15% are singletons and the top ten take roughly 6.4%. Sample: whole blood. These receptors were collected from an adult who was a healthcare worker with PCR-confirmed SARS-CoV-2 infection or an uninfected control (not recorded which).

In this sample, this clonotype turned up many times. The chain uses TRBV6-5 and TRBJ1-5; a weak D match, TRBD1 (5 bases). The CDR3 consists of 16 residues. V was cut by 0 bases and J by 5 bases, with 14 bases left in between. From germline, CDR1 is MNHEY and CDR2 SVGAGI. The CDR3 nucleotides are TGTGCCAGCAGTTACTCGAGGAGGGGCGCGGATCAGCCCCAGCATTTT. Its protein is CASSYSRRGADQPQHF.

The genes are TRBV20-1 and TRBJ2-3; 12 positions agree with TRBD2. V lost 6 bases to trimming and J lost 4 bases; unmatched junction nucleotides: 2. The germline gives CDR1 DFQATT, CDR2 SNEGSKA (reference sequence). The CDR3 has 13 amino acids. The CDR3 coding sequence is TGCAGTGCATGGACTAGCGGGGCAGATACGCAGTATTTT. The encoded protein is CSAWTSGADTQYF.

This clonotype has more than one count but fewer than ten. The chain links TRBV19 to TRBJ2-2; D gene ambiguous. CDR3 length: 15 amino acids. CDR1 is LNHDA, CDR2 SQIVND, per germline (reference sequence). V shed 5 bases and J shed 4 bases, with 14 bases lying between them. The DNA for the CDR3 is TGTGCCAGTAGTCCGAGACTTGTACCCACCGGGGAGCTGTTTTTT. Its translation: CASSPRLVPTGELFF.

This clonotype was counted a few times. The chain recombines TRBV6-2 or TRBV6-3 with TRBJ2-3, with D unresolved. Trimming shortened V by 0 bases and J by 2 bases, and 21 bases separated the two germline ends. The CDR3 has 19 amino acids. Per the germline V gene, CDR1 is MNHEY and CDR2 is SVGEGT. CDR3 region: CASSYSLSVAGRSTDTQYF. The CDR3 DNA reads as TGTGCCAGCAGTTACTCCCTCTCGGTAGCCGGACGTTCCACAGATACGCAGTATTTT.

This chain connects TRBV9 to TRBJ2-7, with D tentatively TRBD2 (6 bases). The CDR3 contains 13 residues. CDR1 and CDR2 (germline): SGDLS, YYNGEE. V was shortened by 3 bases and J by 6 bases, with 13 bases between the two germline ends. CDR3 region: CASSALRGGEQYF. CDR3 DNA sequence: TGTGCCAGCAGCGCGTTGCGGGGCGGCGAGCAGTACTTC.

This clonotype was counted ten times or more. The V call is TRBV5-1, the J call TRBJ2-2; D ambiguous. CDR1 is SGHRS, CDR2 YFSETQ, per germline. V shed 4 bases and J shed 0 bases, with 13 bases lying between them. This CDR3 spans 16 amino acids. For the CDR3, the DNA is TGCGCCAGCAGCCCGGGTCTTACCGCGAACACCGGGGAGCTGTTTTTT. Translation gives CASSPGLTANTGELFF.

This clonotype was seen a handful of times. J is TRBJ1-1 and V is TRBV19; 7 bases agree with TRBD1. The CDR3 totals 15 residues. The V segment lost 5 bases and the J segment 1 base; nucleotides outside the gene matches: 7. Per germline, CDR1 LNHDA and CDR2 SQIVND (reference sequence). CDR3: CASSSYRGRNTEAFF. CDR3 coding DNA: TGTGCCAGTAGTTCATACAGGGGTCGGAACACTGAAGCTTTCTTT.

This clonotype has just a few counts. CDR3 DNA: TGTGCCAGCACCGCCCCGGTGACTAGCGGGAGTAGGAATGAGCAGTTCTTC. It yields the protein CASTAPVTSGSRNEQFF. The V call is TRBV7-8, the J call TRBJ2-1; 12 bases align to TRBD2. The CDR3 length is 17 residues. The V segment lost 7 bases and the J segment 7 bases; nucleotides outside the gene matches: 14. CDR1 and CDR2 (germline): SGHVS, FQNEAQ.

This chain uses TRBV6-6 with TRBJ2-7, with 8 bases that match TRBD1. Germline trimming cut 4 bases from V and 6 bases from J; bases unmatched to any gene: 8. The CDR3 consists of 14 residues. Germline CDR1 reads MNHNY; CDR2 reads SVGAGI (reference sequence). The CDR3 spells CASSSLGQATEQYF. CDR3 bases: TGTGCCAGCAGTTCCCTGGGACAGGCCACCGAGCAGTACTTC.

This clonotype was counted between two and nine times. J is TRBJ2-7 and V is TRBV11-2; D gene unclear. The CDR3 runs to 15 residues. The V end lost 1 base, the J end lost 2 bases, and 12 bases lay between the germline ends. The germline V gene has CDR1 SGHAT and CDR2 FQNNGV. The CDR3 here is CASSLGSGRTYEQYF. CDR3 DNA sequence: TGTGCCAGCAGCTTAGGATCCGGTAGAACCTACGAGCAGTACTTC.

This clonotype appeared a few times. V gene TRBV11-2 combines with J gene TRBJ2-1; D is uncertain. The germline V gene has CDR1 SGHAT and CDR2 FQNNGV. The V and J ends lost 5 bases and 7 bases respectively, with 3 bases between them. The CDR3 loop spans 10 amino acids. The DNA of the CDR3 is TGTGCCAGCAGCCAAAATGAGCAGTTCTTC. This codes for CASSQNEQFF.

This clonotype was seen a few times. The gene calls are TRBV7-8 and TRBJ2-4; maybe TRBD1 (6 bases). The CDR3 has 15 amino acids. Looked up from germline, CDR1 is SGHVS and CDR2 is FQNEAQ. Trimming took off 5 bases at V and 6 bases at J, with 17 bases between the two ends. The CDR3 here is CASSPSAGVGNIQYF. CDR3 DNA sequence: TGTGCCAGCAGCCCCTCTGCAGGGGTCGGAAACATTCAGTACTTC.

The V call is TRBV7-3, the J call TRBJ1-2, with D uncertain. Germline loops: CDR1 SGHTA, CDR2 FQGTGA. V was pared by 7 bases and J by 0 bases, with 9 bases between. The CDR3 spans 13 residues. DNA for the CDR3: TGTGCCAGCACCCTGGACCCTAACTATGGCTACACCTTC. Translation: CASTLDPNYGYTF.

This clonotype has ten or more counts. The rearrangement joins TRBV6-5 to TRBJ2-7, with D perhaps TRBD1 (6 bases). The germline V gene encodes CDR1 MNHEY and CDR2 SVGAGI. V was clipped by 8 bases and J by 0 bases, with 11 bases between them. The CDR3 spans 13 residues. This CDR3 reads CASLGQHSYEQYF. The DNA for the CDR3 is TGTGCCAGCCTCGGACAGCACTCCTACGAGCAGTACTTC.

The V gene is TRBV29-1, the J gene TRBJ2-7, with D perhaps TRBD2 (6 bases). The CDR3 covers 14 residues. CDR1 SQVTM and CDR2 ANQGSEA come from the germline V gene. Trimming left V 4 bases short and J 1 base short, with 14 bases between. The CDR3 region has the DNA TGCAGCGTTGCCGGGAGCTCCCAATCCTACGAGCAGTACTTC. It yields the protein CSVAGSSQSYEQYF.